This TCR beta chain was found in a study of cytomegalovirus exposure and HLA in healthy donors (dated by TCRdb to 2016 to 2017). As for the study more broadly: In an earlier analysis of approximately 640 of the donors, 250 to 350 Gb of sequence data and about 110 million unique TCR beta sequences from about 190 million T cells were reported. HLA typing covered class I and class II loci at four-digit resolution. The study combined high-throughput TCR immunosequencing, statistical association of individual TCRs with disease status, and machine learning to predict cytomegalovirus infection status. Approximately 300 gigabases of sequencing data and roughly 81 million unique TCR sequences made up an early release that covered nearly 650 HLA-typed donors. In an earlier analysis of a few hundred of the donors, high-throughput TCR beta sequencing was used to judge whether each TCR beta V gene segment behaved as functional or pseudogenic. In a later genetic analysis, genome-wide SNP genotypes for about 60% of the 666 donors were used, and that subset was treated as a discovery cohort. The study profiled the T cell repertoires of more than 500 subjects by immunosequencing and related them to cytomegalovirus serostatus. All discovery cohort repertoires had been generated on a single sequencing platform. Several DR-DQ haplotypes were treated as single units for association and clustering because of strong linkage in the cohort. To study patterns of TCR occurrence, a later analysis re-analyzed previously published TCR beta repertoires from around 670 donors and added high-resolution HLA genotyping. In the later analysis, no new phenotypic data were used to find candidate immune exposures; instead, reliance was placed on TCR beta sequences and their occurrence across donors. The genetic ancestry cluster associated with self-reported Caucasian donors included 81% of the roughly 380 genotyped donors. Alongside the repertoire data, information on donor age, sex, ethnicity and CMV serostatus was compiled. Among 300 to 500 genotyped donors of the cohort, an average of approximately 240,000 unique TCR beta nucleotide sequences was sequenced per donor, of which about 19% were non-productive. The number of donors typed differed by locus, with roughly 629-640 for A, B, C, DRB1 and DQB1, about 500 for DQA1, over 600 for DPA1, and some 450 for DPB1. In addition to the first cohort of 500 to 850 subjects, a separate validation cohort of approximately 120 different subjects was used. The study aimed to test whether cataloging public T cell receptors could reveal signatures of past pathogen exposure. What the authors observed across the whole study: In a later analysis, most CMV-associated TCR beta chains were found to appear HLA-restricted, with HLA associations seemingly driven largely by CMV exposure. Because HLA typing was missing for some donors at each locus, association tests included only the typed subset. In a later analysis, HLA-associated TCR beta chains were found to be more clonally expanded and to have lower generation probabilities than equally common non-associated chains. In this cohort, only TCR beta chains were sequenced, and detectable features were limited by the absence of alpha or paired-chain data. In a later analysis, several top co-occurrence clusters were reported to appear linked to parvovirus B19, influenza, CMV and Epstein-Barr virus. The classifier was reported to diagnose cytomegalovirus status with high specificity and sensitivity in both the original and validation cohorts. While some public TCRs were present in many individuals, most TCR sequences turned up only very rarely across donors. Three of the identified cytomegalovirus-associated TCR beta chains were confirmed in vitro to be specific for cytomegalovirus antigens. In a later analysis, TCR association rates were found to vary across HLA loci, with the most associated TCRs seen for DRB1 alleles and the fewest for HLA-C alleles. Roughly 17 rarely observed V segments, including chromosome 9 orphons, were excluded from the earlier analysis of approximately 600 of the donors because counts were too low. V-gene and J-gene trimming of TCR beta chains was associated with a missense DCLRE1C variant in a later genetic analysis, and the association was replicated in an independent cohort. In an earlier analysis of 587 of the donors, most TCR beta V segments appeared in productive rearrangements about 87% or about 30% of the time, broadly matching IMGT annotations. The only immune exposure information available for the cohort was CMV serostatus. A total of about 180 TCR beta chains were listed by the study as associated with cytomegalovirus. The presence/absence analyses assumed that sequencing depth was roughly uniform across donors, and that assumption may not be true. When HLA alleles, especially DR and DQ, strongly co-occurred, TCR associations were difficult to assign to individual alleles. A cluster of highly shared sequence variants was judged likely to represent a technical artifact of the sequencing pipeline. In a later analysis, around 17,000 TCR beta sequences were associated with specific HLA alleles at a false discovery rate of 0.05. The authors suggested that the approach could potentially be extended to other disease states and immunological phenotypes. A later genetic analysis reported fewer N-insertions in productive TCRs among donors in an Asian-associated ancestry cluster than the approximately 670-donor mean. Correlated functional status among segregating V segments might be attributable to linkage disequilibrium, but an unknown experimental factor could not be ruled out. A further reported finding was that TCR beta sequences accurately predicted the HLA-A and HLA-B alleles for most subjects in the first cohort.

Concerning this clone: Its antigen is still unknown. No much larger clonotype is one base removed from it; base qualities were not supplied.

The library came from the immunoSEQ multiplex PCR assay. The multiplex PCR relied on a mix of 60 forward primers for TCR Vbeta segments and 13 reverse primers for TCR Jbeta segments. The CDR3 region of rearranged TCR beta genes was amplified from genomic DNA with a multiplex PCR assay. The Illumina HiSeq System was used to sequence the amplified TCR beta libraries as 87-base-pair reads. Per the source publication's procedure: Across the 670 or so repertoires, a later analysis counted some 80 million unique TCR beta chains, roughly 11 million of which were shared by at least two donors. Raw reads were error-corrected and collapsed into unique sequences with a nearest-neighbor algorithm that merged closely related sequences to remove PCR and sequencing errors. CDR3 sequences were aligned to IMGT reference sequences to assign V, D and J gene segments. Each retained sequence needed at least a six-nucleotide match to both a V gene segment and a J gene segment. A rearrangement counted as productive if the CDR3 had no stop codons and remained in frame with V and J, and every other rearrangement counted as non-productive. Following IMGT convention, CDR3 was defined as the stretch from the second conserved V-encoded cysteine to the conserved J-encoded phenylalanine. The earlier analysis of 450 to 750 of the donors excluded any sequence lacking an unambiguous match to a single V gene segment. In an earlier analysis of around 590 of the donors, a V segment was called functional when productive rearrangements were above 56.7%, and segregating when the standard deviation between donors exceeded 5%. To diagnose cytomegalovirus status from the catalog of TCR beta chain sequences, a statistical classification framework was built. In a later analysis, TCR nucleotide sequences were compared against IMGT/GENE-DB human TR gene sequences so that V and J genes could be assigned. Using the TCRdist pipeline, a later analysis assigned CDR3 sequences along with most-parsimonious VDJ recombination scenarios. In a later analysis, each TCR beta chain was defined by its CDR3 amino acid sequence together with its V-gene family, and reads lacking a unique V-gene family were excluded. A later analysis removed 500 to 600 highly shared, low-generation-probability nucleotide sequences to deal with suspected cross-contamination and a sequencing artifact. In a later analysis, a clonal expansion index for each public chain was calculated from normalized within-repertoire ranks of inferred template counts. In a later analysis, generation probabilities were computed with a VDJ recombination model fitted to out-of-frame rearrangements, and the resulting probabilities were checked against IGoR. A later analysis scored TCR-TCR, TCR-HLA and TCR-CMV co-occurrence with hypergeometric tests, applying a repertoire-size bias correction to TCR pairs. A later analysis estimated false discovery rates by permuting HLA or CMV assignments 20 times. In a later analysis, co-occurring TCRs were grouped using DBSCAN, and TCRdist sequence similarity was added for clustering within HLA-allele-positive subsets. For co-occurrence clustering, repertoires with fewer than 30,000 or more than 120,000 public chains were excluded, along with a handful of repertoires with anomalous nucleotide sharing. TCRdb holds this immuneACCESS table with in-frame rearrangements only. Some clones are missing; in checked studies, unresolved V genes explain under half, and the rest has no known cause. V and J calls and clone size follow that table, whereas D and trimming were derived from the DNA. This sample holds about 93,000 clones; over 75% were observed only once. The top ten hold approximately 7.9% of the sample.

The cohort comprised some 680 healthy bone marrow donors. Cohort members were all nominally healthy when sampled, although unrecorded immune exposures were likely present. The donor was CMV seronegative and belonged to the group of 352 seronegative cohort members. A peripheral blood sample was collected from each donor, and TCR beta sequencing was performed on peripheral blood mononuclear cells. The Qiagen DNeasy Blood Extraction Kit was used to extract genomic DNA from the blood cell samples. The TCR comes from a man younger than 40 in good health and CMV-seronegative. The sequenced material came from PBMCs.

The DNA is as follows: TGCAGCGTAGCAGAAGGGAGGGCCTACAATGAGCAGTTCTTC. Its protein is CSVAEGRAYNEQFF. The sequence is built from TRBV29-1 and TRBJ2-1; 7 bases in between match TRBD2. The germline V gene supplies CDR1 SQVTM and CDR2 ANQGSEA. The CDR3 goes from the cysteine to the phenylalanine over 14 residues. The kept DNA is CDR3 alone, 42 bases in frame from the first base. V lost 6 bases and J lost 2 bases, and the count of bases not matched to a germline gene is 7.